This TCR beta chain was captured by sequencing in a study of blood T cell repertoires in COVID-19. Overall study: COVID-19 samples collected from the United States, Italy and Spain covered acute and convalescent phases. PBMCs, B-cell-depleted T cells, or T cells provided the cDNA or gDNA that made up the material.

While infection was still active, Seattle patients were enrolled and then followed longitudinally. The method was immunoSEQ multiplex PCR; TCRdb's version includes in-frame clones alone and lacks a portion of them. The sample lists 400,000 to 450,000 clones, approximately 89% occurring once. The source material was peripheral blood. This sequence originates from a woman aged 45-59 years with COVID-19, enrolled during active disease.

CDR3 sequence: CASSLNSRNNSPLHF. In DNA form, the CDR3 reads TGTGCCAGCAGTTTAAACAGCAGAAATAATTCACCCCTCCACTTT. The J gene is TRBJ1-6, the V gene TRBV6-6; D is ambiguous. The CDR3 consists of 15 residues. Per germline, CDR1 MNHNY and CDR2 SVGAGI (reference sequence). The V end lost 4 bases, the J end lost 5 bases, and 12 bases lay between the germline ends.